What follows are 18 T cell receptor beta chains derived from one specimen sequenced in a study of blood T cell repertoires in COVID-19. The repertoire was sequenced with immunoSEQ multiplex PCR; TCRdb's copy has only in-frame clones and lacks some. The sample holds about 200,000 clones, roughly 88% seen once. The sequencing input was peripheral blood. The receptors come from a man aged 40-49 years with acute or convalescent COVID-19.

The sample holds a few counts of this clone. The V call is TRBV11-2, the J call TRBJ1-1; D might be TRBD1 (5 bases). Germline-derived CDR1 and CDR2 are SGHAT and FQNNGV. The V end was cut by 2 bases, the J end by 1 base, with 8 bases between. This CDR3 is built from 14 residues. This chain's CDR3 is CASSLSTGNTEAFF. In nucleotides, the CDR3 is TGTGCCAGCAGCTTATCCACAGGGAACACTGAAGCTTTCTTT.

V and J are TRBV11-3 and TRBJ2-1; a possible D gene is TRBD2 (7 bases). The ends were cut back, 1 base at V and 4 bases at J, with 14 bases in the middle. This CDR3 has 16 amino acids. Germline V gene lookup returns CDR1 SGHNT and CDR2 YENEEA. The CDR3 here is CASSLGGGVLYNEQFF. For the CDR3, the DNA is TGTGCCAGCAGCTTAGGAGGGGGGGTACTTTACAATGAGCAGTTCTTC.

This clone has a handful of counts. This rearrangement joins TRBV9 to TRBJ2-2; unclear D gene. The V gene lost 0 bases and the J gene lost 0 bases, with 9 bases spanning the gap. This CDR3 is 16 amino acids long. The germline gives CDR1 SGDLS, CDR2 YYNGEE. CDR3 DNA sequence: TGTGCCAGCAGCGTAGGGCCCACCCCGAACACCGGGGAGCTGTTTTTT. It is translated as CASSVGPTPNTGELFF. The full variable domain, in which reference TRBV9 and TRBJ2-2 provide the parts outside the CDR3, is DSGVTQTPKHLITATGQRVTLRCSPRSGDLSVYWYQQSLDQGLQFLIQYYNGEERAKGNILERFSAQQFPDLHSELNLSSLELGDSALYFCASSVGPTPNTGELFFGEGSRLTVL.

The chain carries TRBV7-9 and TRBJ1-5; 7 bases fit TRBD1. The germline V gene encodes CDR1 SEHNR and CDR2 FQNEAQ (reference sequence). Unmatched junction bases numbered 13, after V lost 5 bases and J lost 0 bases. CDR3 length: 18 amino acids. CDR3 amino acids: CASSISGGGTVSNQPQHF. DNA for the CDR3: TGTGCCAGCAGCATTAGTGGGGGCGGGACAGTTAGCAATCAGCCCCAGCATTTT.

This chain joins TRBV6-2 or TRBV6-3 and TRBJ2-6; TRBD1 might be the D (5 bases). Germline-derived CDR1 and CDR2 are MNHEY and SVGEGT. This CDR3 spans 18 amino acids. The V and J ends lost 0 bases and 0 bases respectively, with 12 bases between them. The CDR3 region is CASSYSGADSSGANVLTF. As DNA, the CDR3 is TGTGCCAGCAGTTACTCAGGGGCAGACAGCTCTGGGGCCAACGTCCTGACTTTC.

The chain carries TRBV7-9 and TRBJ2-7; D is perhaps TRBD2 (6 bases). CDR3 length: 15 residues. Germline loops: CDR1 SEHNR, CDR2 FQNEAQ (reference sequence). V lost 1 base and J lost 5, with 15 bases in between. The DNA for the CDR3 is TGTGCCAGCAGCTTAGGGGACTCTAAAGGGGACGAGCAGTACTTC. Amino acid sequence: CASSLGDSKGDEQYF.

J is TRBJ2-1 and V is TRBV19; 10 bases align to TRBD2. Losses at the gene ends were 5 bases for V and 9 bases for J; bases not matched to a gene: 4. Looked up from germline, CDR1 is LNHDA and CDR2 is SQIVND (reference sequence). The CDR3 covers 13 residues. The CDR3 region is CASSPLAGGEQFF. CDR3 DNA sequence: TGTGCCAGTAGTCCTTTAGCGGGAGGTGAGCAGTTCTTC.

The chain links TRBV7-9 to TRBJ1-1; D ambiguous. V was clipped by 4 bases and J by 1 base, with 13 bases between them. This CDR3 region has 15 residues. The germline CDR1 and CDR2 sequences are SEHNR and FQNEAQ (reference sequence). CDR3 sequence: CASSSGFKENTEAFF. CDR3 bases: TGTGCCAGCAGCTCCGGTTTTAAAGAGAACACTGAAGCTTTCTTT.

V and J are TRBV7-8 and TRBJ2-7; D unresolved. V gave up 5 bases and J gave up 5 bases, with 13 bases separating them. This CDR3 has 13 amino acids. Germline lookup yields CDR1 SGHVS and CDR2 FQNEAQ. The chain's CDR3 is CASSTPPLDEQYF. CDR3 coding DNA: TGTGCCAGCAGCACCCCCCCCCTAGACGAGCAGTACTTC.

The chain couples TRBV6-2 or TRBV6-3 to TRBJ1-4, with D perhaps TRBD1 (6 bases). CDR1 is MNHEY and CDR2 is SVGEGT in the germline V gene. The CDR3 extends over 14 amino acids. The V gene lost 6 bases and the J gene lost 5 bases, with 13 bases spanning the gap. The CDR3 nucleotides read TGTGCCAGCAGCTCCGGACAGTCCAATGAAAAACTGTTTTTT. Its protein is CASSSGQSNEKLFF.

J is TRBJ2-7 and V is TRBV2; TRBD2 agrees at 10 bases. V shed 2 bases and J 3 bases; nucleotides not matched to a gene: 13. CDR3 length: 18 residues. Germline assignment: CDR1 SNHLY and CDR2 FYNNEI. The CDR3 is CASSEPGGVASGGYEQYF. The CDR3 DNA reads TGTGCCAGCAGTGAACCCGGGGGAGTGGCTAGCGGGGGCTACGAGCAGTACTTC.

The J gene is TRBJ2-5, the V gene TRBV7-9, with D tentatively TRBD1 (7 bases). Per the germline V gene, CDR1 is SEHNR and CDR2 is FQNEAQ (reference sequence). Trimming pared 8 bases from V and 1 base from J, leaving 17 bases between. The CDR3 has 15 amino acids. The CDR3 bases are TGTGCCAGCGGACTAAGTAGGGACAGCCAAGAGACCCAGTACTTC. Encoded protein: CASGLSRDSQETQYF.

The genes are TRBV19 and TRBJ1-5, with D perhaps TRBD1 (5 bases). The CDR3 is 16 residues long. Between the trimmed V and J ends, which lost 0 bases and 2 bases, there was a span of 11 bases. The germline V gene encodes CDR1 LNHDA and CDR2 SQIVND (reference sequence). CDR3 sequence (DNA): TGTGCCAGTAGTATAGACGCTAGGGGCGGCAATCAGCCCCAGCATTTT. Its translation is CASSIDARGGNQPQHF.

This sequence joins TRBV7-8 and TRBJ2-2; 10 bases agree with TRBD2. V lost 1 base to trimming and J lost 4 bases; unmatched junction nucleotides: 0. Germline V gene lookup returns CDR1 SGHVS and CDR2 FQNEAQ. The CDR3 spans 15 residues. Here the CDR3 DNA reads TGTGCCAGCAGCTTAGGGACTAGCGGCACCGGGGAGCTGTTTTTT. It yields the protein CASSLGTSGTGELFF.

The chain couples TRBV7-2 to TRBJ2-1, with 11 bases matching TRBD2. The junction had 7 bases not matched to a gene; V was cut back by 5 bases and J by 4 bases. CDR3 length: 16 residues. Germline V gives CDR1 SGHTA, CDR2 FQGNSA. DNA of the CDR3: TGTGCCAGCAGCCCGGCCGGGACTAGCGGTTACAATGAGCAGTTCTTC. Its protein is CASSPAGTSGYNEQFF. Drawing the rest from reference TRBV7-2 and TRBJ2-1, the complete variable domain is GAGVSQSPSNKVTEKGKDVELRCDPISGHTALYWYRQSLGQGLEFLIYFQGNSAPDKSGLPSDRFSAERTGGSVSTLTIQRTQQEDSAVYLCASSPAGTSGYNEQFFGPGTRLTVL.

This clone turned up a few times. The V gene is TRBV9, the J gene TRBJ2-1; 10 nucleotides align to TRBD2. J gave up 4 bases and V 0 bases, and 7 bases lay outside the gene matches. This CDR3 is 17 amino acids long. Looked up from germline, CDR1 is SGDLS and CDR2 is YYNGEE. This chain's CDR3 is CASSVATGTSVYNEQFF. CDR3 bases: TGTGCCAGCAGCGTAGCTACAGGGACTAGCGTTTACAATGAGCAGTTCTTC.

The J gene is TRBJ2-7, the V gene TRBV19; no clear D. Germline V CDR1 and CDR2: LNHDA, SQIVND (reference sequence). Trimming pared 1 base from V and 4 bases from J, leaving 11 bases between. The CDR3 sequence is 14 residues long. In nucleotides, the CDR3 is TGTGCCAGTAGTATAGGAACAGCTAAATACGAGCAGTACTTC. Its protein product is CASSIGTAKYEQYF. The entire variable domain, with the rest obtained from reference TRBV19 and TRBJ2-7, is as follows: DGGITQSPKYLFRKEGQNVTLSCEQNLNHDAMYWYRQDPGQGLRLIYYSQIVNDFQKGDIAEGYSVSREKKESFPLTVTSAQKNPTAFYLCASSIGTAKYEQYFGPGTRLTVT.

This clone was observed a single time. The CDR3 protein is CASSRRLNTEAFF. CDR3 coding DNA: TGTGCCAGCAGTCGCAGGCTAAACACTGAAGCTTTCTTT. This rearrangement joins TRBV2 to TRBJ1-1, with D hard to call. V was clipped by 5 bases and J by 2 bases, with 9 bases between them. This CDR3 has 13 amino acids. Per germline, CDR1 SNHLY and CDR2 FYNNEI.